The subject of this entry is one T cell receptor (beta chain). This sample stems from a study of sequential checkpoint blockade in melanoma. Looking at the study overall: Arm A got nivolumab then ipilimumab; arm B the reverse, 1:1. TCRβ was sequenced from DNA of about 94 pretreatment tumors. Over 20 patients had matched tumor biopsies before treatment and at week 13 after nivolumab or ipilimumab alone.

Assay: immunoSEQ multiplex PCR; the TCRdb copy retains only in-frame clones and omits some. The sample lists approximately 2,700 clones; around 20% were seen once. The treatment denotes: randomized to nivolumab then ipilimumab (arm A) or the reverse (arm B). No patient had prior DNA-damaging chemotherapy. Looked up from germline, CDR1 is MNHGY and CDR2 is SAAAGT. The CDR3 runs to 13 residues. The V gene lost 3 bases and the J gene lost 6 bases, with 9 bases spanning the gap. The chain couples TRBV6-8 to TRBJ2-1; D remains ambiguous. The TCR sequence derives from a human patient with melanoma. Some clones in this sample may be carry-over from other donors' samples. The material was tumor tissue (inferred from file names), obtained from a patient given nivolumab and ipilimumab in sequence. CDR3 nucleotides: TGTGCCAGCAGTTATCAGATTCTCAATGAGCAGTTCTTC. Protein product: CASSYQILNEQFF.